One and the same sample provided the 25 T cell receptor beta chains below, sequenced in a study of T cell clones after liver transplantation. Generated by immunoSEQ multiplex PCR, the TCRdb table keeps only in-frame clones and is missing some. The repertoire holds some 9,000 clones, with 72% as singletons. This specimen was CD8+ T cells from blood, taken at the approximately 16-month timepoint. All receptors derive from a human patient who received a liver transplant. Some of the T cells might come from the graft donor.

This chain uses TRBV9 with TRBJ2-1; TRBD2 aligns across 14 bases. The germline gives CDR1 SGDLS, CDR2 YYNGEE. Germline trimming cut 3 bases from V and 9 bases from J; bases unmatched to any gene: 5. This CDR3 contains 15 residues. CDR3 in amino acids: CASSDGTSGGLEQFF. DNA of the CDR3: TGTGCCAGCAGCGATGGGACTAGCGGGGGACTTGAGCAGTTCTTC.

This clone was counted a few times. The rearrangement joins TRBV27 to TRBJ2-1; 8 nucleotides line up with TRBD1. There are 16 residues in the CDR3. The V and J ends lost 6 bases and 4 bases, in that order; junction bases with no gene match: 11. Germline V lookup: CDR1 MNHEY, CDR2 SMNVEV (reference sequence). For the CDR3, the DNA is TGTGCCAGCAGACTAGGGACAGGAAACGTTTACAATGAGCAGTTCTTC. It is translated as CASRLGTGNVYNEQFF.

This clone was picked up one time. V is TRBV7-6 and J is TRBJ2-1; D unclear. CDR1 and CDR2 from the germline V gene are SGHVS and FNYEAQ. The CDR3 is made up of 15 amino acids. The V end was cut by 5 bases, the J end by 7 bases, with 18 bases between. The CDR3 is CASSAPGRPPNEQFF. The DNA of the CDR3 is TGTGCCAGCAGCGCGCCTGGTAGGCCACCGAATGAGCAGTTCTTC.

For this clone: Compared with germline, one end of the junction differs, possibly owing to a read error. The chain is built from TRBV4-1 and TRBJ2-6, with D hard to call. This CDR3 region has 15 residues. Germline CDR1 reads MGHRA; CDR2 reads YSYEKL. The CDR3 spells CASSQALSGANVLTF. The CDR3 DNA sequence: TGTGCCAGCAGCCAAGCCCTCTCTGGGGCCAACGTCCTGACTTTC.

V gene TRBV6-1 combines with J gene TRBJ2-3, with a weak D call TRBD2 (6 bases). The CDR3 length is 15 residues. Germline CDR1 is MNHNS and CDR2 is SASEGT. Trimming took 6 bases from V and 0 from J, leaving 13 bases between them. CDR3 loop: CASSRTRGSTDTQYF. The CDR3 bases are TGTGCCAGCAGCCGAACACGGGGGAGCACAGATACGCAGTATTTT.

This clone was detected a few times. This chain's CDR3 is CATSTSTDSGANVLTF. As DNA, the CDR3 is TGTGCCACCAGCACCTCGACCGACTCTGGGGCCAACGTCCTGACTTTC. The chain joins TRBV15 to TRBJ2-6; D not resolved. This CDR3 comprises 16 residues. V lost 4 bases and J lost 0, with 10 bases in between. Germline values: CDR1 LNHNV, CDR2 YYDKDF (reference sequence).

CDR3 sequence (DNA): TGTGCCAGCCGCATAGATCCTAGGGGACTACCCACAGATACGCAGTATTTT. As protein: CASRIDPRGLPTDTQYF. The chain recombines TRBV9 with TRBJ2-3; 7 nucleotides line up with TRBD2. This CDR3 has 17 amino acids. In germline, CDR1 is SGDLS, CDR2 YYNGEE. After removal of 7 bases from V and 2 bases from J, the junction contained 16 bases not matched to a gene.

Only one count was recorded for this clone. The V call is TRBV27, the J call TRBJ1-2; TRBD1 matches at 8 bases. This CDR3 region has 14 residues. Trimming at V came to 4 bases and at J to 4 bases, leaving 5 bases not matched to a gene. CDR1 is MNHEY, CDR2 SMNVEV, per germline (reference sequence). The CDR3 DNA reads TGTGCCAGCAGTTCTTTCCAGGGGGCCTATGGCTACACCTTC. Translating gives CASSSFQGAYGYTF.

The rearrangement joins TRBV11-3 to TRBJ2-4, with unresolved D. Germline V gene sequence: CDR1 SGHNT, CDR2 YENEEA. The CDR3 loop spans 17 amino acids. V lost 1 base to trimming and J lost 0 bases, with 13 bases between them. In DNA, the CDR3 is TGTGCCAGCAGCTTAGTTGGCGGAAGCCTAGCCAAAAACATTCAGTACTTC. Protein sequence: CASSLVGGSLAKNIQYF.

The CDR3 is CASSLGGLGYGYTF. In DNA form, the CDR3 reads TGTGCCAGCAGCTTGGGGGGTCTCGGCTATGGCTACACCTTC. The chain joins TRBV5-6 to TRBJ1-2, with D unclear. The V gene lost 0 bases and the J gene lost 4 bases, with 10 bases spanning the gap. The CDR3 consists of 14 residues. The germline CDR1 and CDR2 sequences are SGHDT and YYEEEE. Full variable domain (missing parts from reference TRBV5-6 and TRBJ1-2): DAGVTQSPTHLIKTRGQQVTLRCSPKSGHDTVSWYQQALGQGPQFIFQYYEEEERQRGNFPDRFSGHQFPNYSSELNVNALLLGDSALYLCASSLGGLGYGYTFGSGTRLTVV.

The CDR3 loop reads CASRSEVDSYTEAFF. For the CDR3, the DNA is TGTGCCAGCAGATCAGAGGTGGACAGTTACACTGAAGCTTTCTTT. The gene calls are TRBV5-5 and TRBJ1-1, with TRBD1 as a possible D gene (6 bases). This CDR3 has 15 residues. The ends were cut back, 5 bases at V and 3 bases at J, with 17 bases in the middle. Germline V lookup: CDR1 SGHKS, CDR2 YYEKEE (reference sequence). Complete variable domain (other parts from reference TRBV5-5 and TRBJ1-1): DAGVTQSPTHLIKTRGQQVTLRCSPISGHKSVSWYQQVLGQGPQFIFQYYEKEERGRGNFPDRFSARQFPNYSSELNVNALLLGDSALYLCASRSEVDSYTEAFFGQGTRLTVV.

The V call is TRBV7-2, the J call TRBJ1-1, with D perhaps TRBD1 (5 bases). Germline V gene sequence: CDR1 SGHTA, CDR2 FQGNSA. CDR3 size: 13 residues. Trimming took off 4 bases at V and 0 bases at J, with 6 bases between the two ends. The chain's CDR3 is CASSWGLNTEAFF. DNA for the CDR3: TGTGCCAGCAGCTGGGGGTTGAACACTGAAGCTTTCTTT.

V and J are TRBV11-3 and TRBJ2-3, with a tentative D call TRBD1 (6 bases). The CDR3 totals 16 residues. Germline-derived CDR1 and CDR2 are SGHNT and YENEEA. The V end lost 0 bases, the J end lost 6 bases, and 16 bases lay between the germline ends. The CDR3 here is CASSLDLKGGMDTQYF. The CDR3 DNA is TGTGCCAGCAGCTTAGATCTAAAAGGGGGAATGGATACGCAGTATTTT.

The gene calls are TRBV4-1 and TRBJ1-2; a weak D match, TRBD1 (5 bases). This CDR3 comprises 14 residues. Trimming shortened V by 0 bases and J by 6 bases, and 11 bases separated the two germline ends. Germline V gene sequence: CDR1 MGHRA, CDR2 YSYEKL. CDR3 in amino acids: CASSQEGLGDGYTF. Here the CDR3 DNA reads TGCGCCAGCAGCCAAGAAGGGCTAGGGGATGGCTACACCTTC.

This clone was counted a few times. This chain uses TRBV4-3 with TRBJ2-3, with 9 nucleotides matching TRBD1. The length of the CDR3 is 17 residues. V lost 0 bases and J lost 3; bases outside the gene matches: 7. The germline CDR1 and CDR2 sequences are LGHNA and YSLEER. The CDR3, as DNA: TGCGCCAGCAGCCAAGACATAAAAGGGACAGGGACAGATACGCAGTATTTT. This sequence encodes CASSQDIKGTGTDTQYF.

This chain joins TRBV27 and TRBJ2-1; TRBD2 aligns across 11 bases. Germline V gene data show CDR1 as MNHEY and CDR2 as SMNVEV (reference sequence). V lost 3 bases, J lost 4 bases, and 5 bases stayed unmatched. This CDR3 contains 16 residues. For the CDR3, the DNA is TGTGCCAGCAGTTTCACTAGCGGGAGTATTTACAATGAGCAGTTCTTC. Translated, it gives CASSFTSGSIYNEQFF.

The chain has TRBV29-1 and TRBJ2-2; D assignment may be TRBD1 or TRBD2 (5 bases each). The V end was cut by 4 bases, the J end by 4 bases, with 10 bases between. This CDR3 region has 13 residues. Germline V gene data show CDR1 as SQVTM and CDR2 as ANQGSEA. The CDR3 sequence is CSVATGRTGELFF. The CDR3 DNA sequence: TGCAGCGTTGCCACGGGACGCACCGGGGAGCTGTTTTTT.

V usage is TRBV7-9 and J usage is TRBJ2-7; D assignment may be TRBD1 or TRBD2 (6 bases each). The CDR3 sequence is 15 residues long. CDR1 and CDR2 (germline): SEHNR, FQNEAQ (reference sequence). The ends were cut back, 0 bases at V and 6 bases at J, with 15 bases in the middle. The CDR3 reads CASSLASGAEFEQYF. The CDR3 DNA sequence: TGTGCCAGCAGCTTAGCGTCGGGGGCTGAGTTCGAGCAGTACTTC.

The chain is built from TRBV11-2 and TRBJ2-1; TRBD2 matches at 13 bases. The germline gives CDR1 SGHAT, CDR2 FQNNGV. Germline trimming cut 5 bases from V and 2 bases from J; bases unmatched to any gene: 3. The CDR3 consists of 16 residues. The CDR3 nucleotides read TGTGCCAGCAGCCGGACTAGCGGGAGTACCTACAATGAGCAGTTCTTC. It codes for CASSRTSGSTYNEQFF. Looking up the rest from reference TRBV11-2 and TRBJ2-1 gives the full variable domain: EAGVAQSPRYKIIEKRQSVAFWCNPISGHATLYWYQQILGQGPKLLIQFQNNGVVDDSQLPKDRFSAERLKGVDSTLKIQPAKLEDSAVYLCASSRTSGSTYNEQFFGPGTRLTVL.

This chain uses TRBV6-1 with TRBJ1-2; D uncertain. This CDR3 region has 15 residues. With 6 bases removed from V and 0 bases from J, the gap between germline ends came to 14 bases. Germline CDR1 and CDR2: MNHNS and SASEGT. For the CDR3, the DNA is TGTGCCAGCAGAATCTGGCAGGTCGCTAACTATGGCTACACCTTC. Translating it yields CASRIWQVANYGYTF.

The V and J genes are TRBV11-2 and TRBJ2-3, with D uncertain. Trimming removed 3 bases from V and 2 bases from J, with 12 bases in between. Germline CDR1 SGHAT, CDR2 FQNNGV. The CDR3 loop spans 15 amino acids. CDR3 sequence (DNA): TGTGCCAGCAGCTTGCTTGGCCTGTACACAGATACGCAGTATTTT. This sequence encodes CASSLLGLYTDTQYF.

The chain links TRBV14 to TRBJ2-1; 8 bases map to TRBD2. The ends lost 3 bases at V and 1 base at J; junction bases unmatched: 17. The germline CDR1 and CDR2 sequences are SGHDN and FVKESK. The CDR3 contains 20 residues. The CDR3 DNA is TGTGCCAGCAGCCAGGGAAGATTTGGTAGCGGGGCAAGGTCCTACAATGAGCAGTTCTTC. Its protein is CASSQGRFGSGARSYNEQFF.

V gene TRBV6-5 combines with J gene TRBJ1-3, with a tentative D call TRBD1 (6 bases). V lost 4 bases to trimming and J lost 1 base, with 14 bases between them. The CDR3 consists of 16 residues. CDR1 MNHEY and CDR2 SVGAGI come from the germline V gene. CDR3 bases: TGTGCCAGCAGTTTTCGACCAGGGGAGTCTGGAAACACCATATATTTT. The encoded protein is CASSFRPGESGNTIYF.

This rearrangement joins TRBV19 to TRBJ1-2; D is ambiguous. Between the trimmed V and J ends, which lost 2 bases and 2 bases, there was a span of 9 bases. Germline V CDR1 and CDR2: LNHDA, SQIVND (reference sequence). The CDR3 has 14 residues. The CDR3 nucleotides are TGTGCCAGTAGTATATCGTTCGGGAACTATGGCTACACCTTC. Its protein product is CASSISFGNYGYTF.

Within the sample, this clone is large. The chain couples TRBV19 to TRBJ1-2; D may be TRBD1 (5 bases). The V end was cut by 3 bases, the J end by 2 bases, with 10 bases between. The germline V gene encodes CDR1 LNHDA and CDR2 SQIVND (reference sequence). The CDR3 runs to 14 residues. CDR3 residues: CASSIPGINYGYTF. The CDR3 DNA follows: TGTGCCAGTAGTATCCCAGGGATCAACTATGGCTACACCTTC.